The 2 T cell receptor beta chains listed next were all sequenced from one sample in a study of response to subunit inactivated influenza vaccine. TCRdb itself ran the RT-PCR reads through MiXCR, one entry per CDR3 protein. This table has hundreds of thousands of distinct CDR3 sequences, approximately 12% appearing once. The source was PBMCs from blood, collected on the day of vaccination. The receptors come from a man aged 45-65 years who received an inactivated influenza vaccine.

The table lists this clonotype with many counts. The J gene is TRBJ1-5, the V gene TRBV5-1, with 8 bases matching TRBD1. The length of the CDR3 is 18 residues. Germline V gene lookup returns CDR1 SGHRS and CDR2 YFSETQ. With V trimmed by 2 bases and J by 5 bases, 15 bases remained unmatched. Here the CDR3 reads CASSFSPMGQAGDQPQHF. Written as DNA, the CDR3 is TGCGCCAGCAGCTTCAGTCCAATGGGACAGGCCGGGGATCAGCCCCAGCATTTT.

At least ten counts were recorded for this clonotype. The chain recombines TRBV6-2 or TRBV6-3 with TRBJ2-3, with D unclear. This CDR3 region has 13 residues. Per the germline V gene, CDR1 is MNHEY and CDR2 is SVGEGT. V was cut by 4 bases and J by 5 bases, with 10 bases left in between. The CDR3 reads CASSWGIGDTQYF. Written as DNA, the CDR3 is TGTGCCAGCAGTTGGGGAATCGGAGATACGCAGTATTTT.